This T cell receptor (beta chain) was observed in a study of cytotoxic CD8 clonotypes in ibrutinib-treated CLL. Study background: When averaged across all of the samples, the counts came to roughly 250,000 productive templates and tens of thousands of productive rearrangements.

As to this clone: Its antigen is unidentified.

Germline V lookup: CDR1 SGHAT, CDR2 FQNNGV. The V end lost 1 base, the J end lost 7 bases, and 13 bases lay between the germline ends. The CDR3 has 14 amino acids. Study-level results: Patients with sustained remission and those progressing were sampled at differing times.

Generated by immunoSEQ multiplex PCR, the TCRdb table keeps only in-frame clones and is missing some. The data contain approximately 350,000 clones, 67% of them seen just once; the ten biggest clones take up roughly 6.8%. The V and J genes are TRBV11-2 and TRBJ2-5; D gene uncertain. The sample was PBMCs, taken after 36 months of ibrutinib treatment. This TCR was sampled from a human donor with chronic lymphocytic leukemia. In nucleotides, the CDR3 is TGTGCCAGCAGCTTAGTTGTCGCCTCAGGGACCCAGTACTTC. This sequence encodes CASSLVVASGTQYF.